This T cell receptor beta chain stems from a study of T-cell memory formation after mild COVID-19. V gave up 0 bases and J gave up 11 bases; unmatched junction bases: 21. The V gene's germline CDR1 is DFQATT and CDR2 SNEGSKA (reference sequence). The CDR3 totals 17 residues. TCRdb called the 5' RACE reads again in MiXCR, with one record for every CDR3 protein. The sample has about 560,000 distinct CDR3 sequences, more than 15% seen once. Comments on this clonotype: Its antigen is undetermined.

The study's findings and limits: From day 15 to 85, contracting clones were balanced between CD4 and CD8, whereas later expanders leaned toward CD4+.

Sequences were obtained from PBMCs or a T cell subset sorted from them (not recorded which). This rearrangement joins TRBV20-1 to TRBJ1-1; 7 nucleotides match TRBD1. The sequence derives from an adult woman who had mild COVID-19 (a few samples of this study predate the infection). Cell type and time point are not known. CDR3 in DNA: TGCAGTGCTAGAGATCGAAGTATGCGACAGGGAAGTTTTACGGCTTTCTTT. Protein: CSARDRSMRQGSFTAFF.